This entry lists 27 T cell receptor beta chains sequenced from one sample in a study of blood T cell repertoires in COVID-19. Data came from immunoSEQ multiplex PCR; TCRdb stores just in-frame clones and leaves some out. Of over 200,000 clones detected, around 85% appear once; the ten largest clones hold roughly 0.69%. Input material: peripheral blood. The receptors originated from a middle-aged man with acute or convalescent COVID-19.

Of note for this clone: The sample contains more than one DNA sequence encoding this CDR3. V is TRBV20-1 and J is TRBJ2-5; TRBD1 might be the D (5 bases). CDR1 is DFQATT, CDR2 SNEGSKA, per germline (reference sequence). The V end lost 6 bases, the J end lost 4 bases, and 6 bases lay between the germline ends. The CDR3 totals 10 residues. The CDR3 reads CSAGVETQYF. The CDR3, as DNA: TGCAGTGCAGGGGTAGAGACCCAGTACTTC.

J is TRBJ1-1 and V is TRBV5-1; 10 bases align to TRBD1. V was clipped by 4 bases and J by 3 bases; unmatched bases: 6. CDR3 length: 15 amino acids. Germline assignment: CDR1 SGHRS and CDR2 YFSETQ. CDR3 DNA: TGCGCCAGCAGCCGCGACAGGGGGCGTTACACTGAAGCTTTCTTT. Encoded protein: CASSRDRGRYTEAFF.

The chain combines TRBV6-4 with TRBJ2-7, with a possible D match to TRBD2 (5 bases). V dropped 6 bases and J dropped 3 bases, with 18 bases sitting between them. The V gene's germline CDR1 is MRHNA and CDR2 SNTAGT. CDR3 length: 15 amino acids. The CDR3 region is CASSPTGSAFYEQYF. CDR3 in DNA: TGTGCCAGCAGCCCAACGGGGTCCGCTTTCTACGAGCAGTACTTC.

The V gene is TRBV24-1, the J gene TRBJ2-7; TRBD2 might be the D (7 bases). The V end lost 8 bases, the J end lost 0 bases, and 19 bases lay between the germline ends. Germline V gene data show CDR1 as KGHDR and CDR2 as SFDVKD. The CDR3 is made up of 16 amino acids. The CDR3 sequence is CATTRGAGAYSYEQYF. CDR3 in DNA: TGTGCCACCACCCGGGGGGCGGGCGCATACTCCTACGAGCAGTACTTC.

The chain has TRBV11-3 and TRBJ2-6, with D possibly TRBD2 on 6 matching bases. Per germline, CDR1 SGHNT and CDR2 YENEEA. V was pared by 4 bases and J by 0 bases, with 16 bases between. The CDR3 spans 18 residues. CDR3 amino acids: CASSSAGTRGSGANVLTF. Written as DNA, the CDR3 is TGTGCCAGCAGCTCAGCCGGGACTCGAGGCTCTGGGGCCAACGTCCTGACTTTC.

This clone has a handful of counts. CDR3 coding DNA: TGTGCCAGCAGTTCGCGGGACGGTCAGTTCTTC. Translating it yields CASSSRDGQFF. The chain links TRBV12-3 or TRBV12-4 to TRBJ2-1; tentative D call: TRBD2 (6 bases). The V end lost 4 bases, the J end lost 13 bases, and 11 bases lay between the germline ends. The CDR3 loop spans 11 amino acids.

V usage is TRBV11-2 and J usage is TRBJ1-2; a weak D match, TRBD1 (6 bases). V lost 1 base and J lost 4, with 10 bases in between. There are 14 residues in the CDR3. Germline V gives CDR1 SGHAT, CDR2 FQNNGV. In DNA form, the CDR3 reads TGTGCCAGCAGCTTAGGTGGACAGCCCTATGGCTACACCTTC. This translates into CASSLGGQPYGYTF.

This chain joins TRBV11-2 and TRBJ2-3; 7 positions agree with TRBD2. V lost 3 bases and J lost 6; bases outside the gene matches: 12. This CDR3 region has 16 residues. The germline CDR1 and CDR2 sequences are SGHAT and FQNNGV. The CDR3 reads CASSFLSGALPDTQYF. CDR3 nucleotides: TGTGCCAGCAGCTTCTTAAGCGGGGCCTTACCCGATACGCAGTATTTT.

The V call is TRBV11-1, the J call TRBJ2-1; D call uncertain. Germline CDR1 and CDR2: SGHAT and FQDESV (reference sequence). Trimming took 0 bases from V and 1 from J, leaving 10 bases between them. The CDR3 is made up of 16 amino acids. The CDR3: CASSLARGISYNEQFF. DNA of the CDR3: TGTGCCAGCAGCTTAGCGCGAGGTATTTCCTACAATGAGCAGTTCTTC.

The table lists this clone with a few counts. This chain connects TRBV28 to TRBJ1-2; D may be TRBD1 (6 bases). Germline V gives CDR1 MDHEN, CDR2 SYDVKM. V lost 4 bases and J lost 8, with 17 bases in between. The length of the CDR3 is 14 residues. This CDR3 reads CASSSQGGLEGYTF. CDR3 DNA: TGTGCCAGCAGTTCCCAAGGGGGTCTGGAAGGCTACACCTTC.

The chain is built from TRBV9 and TRBJ2-7, with D maybe TRBD1 (6 bases). Germline-derived CDR1 and CDR2 are SGDLS and YYNGEE. V lost 3 bases and J lost 2, with 9 bases in between. The CDR3 length is 13 residues. In DNA form, the CDR3 reads TGTGCCAGCAGCGGGGGGCCTGCCTACGAGCAGTACTTC. Translating it yields CASSGGPAYEQYF.

This sequence joins TRBV7-2 and TRBJ2-7, with TRBD1 matching 7 bases. The V segment lost 0 bases and the J segment 3 bases; nucleotides outside the gene matches: 8. This CDR3 is 16 amino acids long. Germline CDR1 SGHTA, CDR2 FQGNSA. The CDR3 spells CASSLAGTGEFYEQYF. CDR3 DNA: TGTGCCAGCAGCTTAGCGGGAACAGGGGAATTCTACGAGCAGTACTTC. Filled out from reference TRBV7-2 and TRBJ2-7, the complete variable domain reads GAGVSQSPSNKVTEKGKDVELRCDPISGHTALYWYRQSLGQGLEFLIYFQGNSAPDKSGLPSDRFSAERTGGSVSTLTIQRTQQEDSAVYLCASSLAGTGEFYEQYFGPGTRLTVT.

J is TRBJ2-3 and V is TRBV7-8; D is perhaps TRBD2 (7 bases). Germline V gives CDR1 SGHVS, CDR2 FQNEAQ. The CDR3 contains 16 residues. With 5 bases removed from V and 5 bases from J, the gap between germline ends came to 20 bases. The CDR3 reads CASSQWGGRAEDTQYF. The CDR3 nucleotides read TGTGCCAGCAGCCAATGGGGGGGGCGTGCGGAAGATACGCAGTATTTT.

This clone was seen a handful of times. This sequence joins TRBV3-1 (or the pseudogene TRBV3-2) and TRBJ1-3, with TRBD1 matching 7 bases. Germline CDR1 is LGHDT and CDR2 is YNNKEL (reference sequence). The CDR3 has 17 amino acids. V was clipped by 5 bases and J by 0 bases; unmatched bases: 10. For the CDR3, the DNA is TGTGCCAGCAGCGCAATTTCAAACAGGGGCTCTGGAAACACCATATATTTT. Its translation is CASSAISNRGSGNTIYF.

The chain recombines TRBV28 with TRBJ2-7; no clear D gene. V lost 5 bases and J 2 bases, leaving 13 bases between the germline ends. CDR1 and CDR2 from the germline V gene are MDHEN and SYDVKM. The CDR3 consists of 14 residues. The CDR3 here is CASSLTLSAYEQYF. For the CDR3, the DNA is TGTGCCAGCAGTCTGACTCTATCTGCCTACGAGCAGTACTTC.

The rearrangement uses TRBV27 and TRBJ2-2; the D gene is possibly TRBD1 (6 bases). Germline loops: CDR1 MNHEY, CDR2 SMNVEV (reference sequence). CDR3 length equals 16 residues. With 4 bases removed from V and 5 bases from J, the gap between germline ends came to 17 bases. In nucleotides, the CDR3 is TGTGCCAGCAGTTCCGGACAGTCGCCAACAACCGGGGAGCTGTTTTTT. Its translation is CASSSGQSPTTGELFF.

The rearrangement links TRBV11-3 to TRBJ2-7, with 9 bases matching TRBD1. The CDR3 has 15 amino acids. The germline gives CDR1 SGHNT, CDR2 YENEEA. Losses at the gene ends were 4 bases for V and 3 bases for J; bases not matched to a gene: 7. CDR3 in DNA: TGTGCCAGCAGCTCCAGGACAGGGGAGATCTACGAGCAGTACTTC. It is translated as CASSSRTGEIYEQYF.

The V gene is TRBV11-1, the J gene TRBJ2-5; maybe TRBD2 (6 bases). Germline CDR1 reads SGHAT; CDR2 reads FQDESV (reference sequence). CDR3 length: 14 residues. V lost 6 bases and J lost 4, with 15 bases in between. The CDR3 DNA follows: TGTGCCAGCAGGGGCGGAGCTAGCGTAGAGACCCAGTACTTC. Protein sequence: CASRGGASVETQYF.

The chain employs TRBV6-5 and TRBJ1-5; possibly TRBD1 for D (5 bases). Trimming shortened V by 6 bases and J by 2 bases, and 14 bases separated the two germline ends. The germline gives CDR1 MNHEY, CDR2 SVGAGI. The CDR3 runs 15 residues. The CDR3 sequence: CASRRQPAGNQPQHF. The CDR3 DNA is TGTGCCAGCAGGCGACAGCCGGCGGGCAATCAGCCCCAGCATTTT.

This clone was seen just once. The chain combines TRBV7-8 with TRBJ1-1; D is unresolved. The CDR3 contains 14 residues. The germline gives CDR1 SGHVS, CDR2 FQNEAQ. V was shortened by 4 bases and J by 4 bases, with 13 bases between the two germline ends. CDR3 loop: CASSSVGGGTEAFF. The DNA of the CDR3 is TGTGCCAGCAGCTCCGTCGGAGGAGGCACTGAAGCTTTCTTT.

The chain combines TRBV3-1 (or the pseudogene TRBV3-2) with TRBJ1-6; a possible D gene is TRBD1 (6 bases). Germline CDR1 LGHDT, CDR2 YNNKEL (reference sequence). Trimming removed 4 bases from V and 6 bases from J, with 16 bases in between. This CDR3 has 16 amino acids. CDR3 bases: TGTGCCAGCAGCCCTACGGGGGGGGGCGGTAATTCACCCCTCCACTTT. Translated: CASSPTGGGGNSPLHF.

This chain joins TRBV19 and TRBJ2-7; D might be TRBD2 (6 bases). This CDR3 region has 14 residues. Trimming pared 6 bases from V and 0 bases from J, leaving 12 bases between. CDR1 is LNHDA and CDR2 is SQIVND in the germline V gene (reference sequence). The CDR3 loop is CASSLSGSSYEQYF. The DNA for the CDR3 is TGTGCCAGTAGCCTTTCCGGGAGCTCCTACGAGCAGTACTTC.

The CDR3 loop reads CASSQQLVQPQHF. The CDR3 coding sequence is TGTGCCAGCAGCCAACAGCTAGTTCAGCCCCAGCATTTT. This chain uses TRBV3-1 (or the pseudogene TRBV3-2) with TRBJ1-5; D gene unclear. V lost 2 bases and J lost 6, with 8 bases in between. The germline CDR1 and CDR2 sequences are LGHDT and YNNKEL (reference sequence). The CDR3 is made up of 13 amino acids.

The chain combines TRBV7-6 with TRBJ2-3; 7 bases are a match to TRBD2. Per germline, CDR1 SGHVS and CDR2 FNYEAQ. This CDR3 has 15 residues. After removal of 6 bases from V and 0 bases from J, the junction contained 6 bases not matched to a gene. The CDR3 loop is CASSLLAASTDTQYF. CDR3 bases: TGTGCCAGCAGTCTGCTAGCGGCGAGCACAGATACGCAGTATTTT. Full variable domain (remainder filled in from reference TRBV7-6 and TRBJ2-3): GAGVSQSPRYKVTKRGQDVALRCDPISGHVSLYWYRQALGQGPEFLTYFNYEAQQDKSGLPNDRFSAERPEGSISTLTIQRTEQRDSAMYRCASSLLAASTDTQYFGPGTRLTVL.

This clone has just a few counts. The rearrangement uses TRBV5-1 and TRBJ2-3; 9 positions agree with TRBD2. V was clipped by 1 base and J by 2 bases; unmatched bases: 5. This CDR3 contains 16 residues. Germline V gives CDR1 SGHRS, CDR2 YFSETQ. In DNA, the CDR3 is TGCGCCAGCAGCTTGAATGCGGGGGGGACCACAGATACGCAGTATTTT. Residues: CASSLNAGGTTDTQYF.

The chain couples TRBV28 to TRBJ2-4, with 8 bases aligning to TRBD1. Germline values: CDR1 MDHEN, CDR2 SYDVKM. The junction had 5 bases not matched to a gene; V was cut back by 2 bases and J by 2 bases. CDR3 length equals 16 residues. The CDR3 DNA follows: TGTGCCAGCAGTTTAAGGGCCAGGGGGCCCAAAAACATTCAGTACTTC. This encodes CASSLRARGPKNIQYF.

V is TRBV20-1 and J is TRBJ2-7; 10 bases fit TRBD2. From germline, CDR1 is DFQATT and CDR2 SNEGSKA (reference sequence). The CDR3 is made up of 16 amino acids. Trimming removed 3 bases from V and 3 bases from J; junction bases left unmatched: 11. The CDR3 sequence is CSASHASGRSFYEQYF. DNA of the CDR3: TGCAGTGCTAGTCACGCTAGCGGGAGATCTTTCTACGAGCAGTACTTC.